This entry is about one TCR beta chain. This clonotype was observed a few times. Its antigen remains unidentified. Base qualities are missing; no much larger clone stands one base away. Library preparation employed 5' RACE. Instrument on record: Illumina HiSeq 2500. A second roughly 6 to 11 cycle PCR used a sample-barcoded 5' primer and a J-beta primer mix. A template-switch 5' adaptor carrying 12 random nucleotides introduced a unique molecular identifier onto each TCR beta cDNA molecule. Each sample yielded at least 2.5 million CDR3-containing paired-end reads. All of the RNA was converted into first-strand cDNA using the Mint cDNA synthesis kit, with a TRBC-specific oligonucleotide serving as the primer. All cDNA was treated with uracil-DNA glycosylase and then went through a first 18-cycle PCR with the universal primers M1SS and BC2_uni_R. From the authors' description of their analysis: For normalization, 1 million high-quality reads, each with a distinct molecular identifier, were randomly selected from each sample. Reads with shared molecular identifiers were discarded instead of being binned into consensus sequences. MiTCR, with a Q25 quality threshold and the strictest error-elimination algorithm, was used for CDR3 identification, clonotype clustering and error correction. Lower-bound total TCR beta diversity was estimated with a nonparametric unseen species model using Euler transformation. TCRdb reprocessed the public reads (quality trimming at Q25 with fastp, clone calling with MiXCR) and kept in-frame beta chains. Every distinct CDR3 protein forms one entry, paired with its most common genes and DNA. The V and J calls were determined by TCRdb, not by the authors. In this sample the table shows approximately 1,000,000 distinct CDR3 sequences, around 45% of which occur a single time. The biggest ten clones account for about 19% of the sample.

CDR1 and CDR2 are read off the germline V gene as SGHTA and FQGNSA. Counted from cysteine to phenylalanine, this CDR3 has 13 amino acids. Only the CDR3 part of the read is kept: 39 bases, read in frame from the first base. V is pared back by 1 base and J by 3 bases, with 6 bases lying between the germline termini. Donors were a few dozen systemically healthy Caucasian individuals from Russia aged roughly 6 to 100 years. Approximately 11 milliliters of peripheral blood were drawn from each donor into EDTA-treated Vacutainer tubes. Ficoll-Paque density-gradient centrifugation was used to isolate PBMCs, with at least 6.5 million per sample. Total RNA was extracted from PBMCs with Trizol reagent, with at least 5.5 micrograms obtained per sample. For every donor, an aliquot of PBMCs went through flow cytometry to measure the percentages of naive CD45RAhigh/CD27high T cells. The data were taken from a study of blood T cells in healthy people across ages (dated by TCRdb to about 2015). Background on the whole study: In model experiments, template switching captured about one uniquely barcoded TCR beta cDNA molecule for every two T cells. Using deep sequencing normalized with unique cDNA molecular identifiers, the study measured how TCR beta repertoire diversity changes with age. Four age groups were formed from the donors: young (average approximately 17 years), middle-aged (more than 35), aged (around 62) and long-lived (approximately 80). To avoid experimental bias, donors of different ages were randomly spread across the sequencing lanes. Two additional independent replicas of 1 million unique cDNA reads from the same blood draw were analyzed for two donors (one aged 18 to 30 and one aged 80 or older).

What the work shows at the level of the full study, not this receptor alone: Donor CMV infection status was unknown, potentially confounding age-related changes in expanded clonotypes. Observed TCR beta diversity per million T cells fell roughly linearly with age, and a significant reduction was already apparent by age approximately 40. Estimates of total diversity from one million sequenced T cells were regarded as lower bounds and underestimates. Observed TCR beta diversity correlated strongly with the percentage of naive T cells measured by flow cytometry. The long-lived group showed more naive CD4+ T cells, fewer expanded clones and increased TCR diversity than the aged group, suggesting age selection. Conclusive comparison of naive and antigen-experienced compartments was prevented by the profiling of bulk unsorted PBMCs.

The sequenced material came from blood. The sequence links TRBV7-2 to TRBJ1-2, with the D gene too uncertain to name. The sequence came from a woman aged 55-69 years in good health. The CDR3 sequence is CASSLGQYYGYTF. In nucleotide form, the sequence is TGTGCCAGCAGCTTAGGGCAGTACTATGGCTACACCTTC.